These 14 T cell receptor beta chains share one sample of origin, sequenced in a study of cytomegalovirus exposure and HLA in healthy donors. Primers: 60 Vbeta forward and 13 Jbeta reverse. This table comes from immunoSEQ multiplex PCR, and its TCRdb copy is limited to in-frame clones, with some not included. Among approximately 260,000 clones, 84% were seen once, and the ten largest hold roughly 2%. The sequencing input was PBMCs. These receptors came from a middle-aged woman in good health and CMV-seropositive.

The chain carries TRBV6-1 and TRBJ2-5, with D possibly matching TRBD1 (6 bases). Germline CDR1 and CDR2: MNHNS and SASEGT. V shed 1 base and J shed 6 bases, with 9 bases lying between them. This CDR3 has 13 residues. CDR3 sequence reads: CASSEDRAQTQYF. CDR3 nucleotide sequence: TGTGCCAGCAGTGAAGACAGGGCTCAGACCCAGTACTTC.

The chain is built from TRBV6-5 and TRBJ2-4; weak D call: TRBD2 (6 bases). Germline V gene lookup returns CDR1 MNHEY and CDR2 SVGAGI. The CDR3 has 14 amino acids. Trimming left V 2 bases short and J 1 base short, with 6 bases between. CDR3 loop: CASSYGGAKNIQYF. The CDR3 coding sequence is TGTGCCAGCAGTTACGGGGGGGCCAAAAACATTCAGTACTTC.

The chain employs TRBV27 and TRBJ2-6, with TRBD1 as a possible D gene (6 bases). V lost 5 bases to trimming and J lost 3 bases, with 23 bases between them. The germline gives CDR1 MNHEY, CDR2 SMNVEV (reference sequence). The CDR3 runs to 19 residues. For the CDR3, the DNA is TGTGCCAGCAGTCTCCTCGGGACACCTATTCTCCTTGGGGCCAACGTCCTGACTTTC. This codes for CASSLLGTPILLGANVLTF.

The chain links TRBV25-1 to TRBJ2-4, with 7 bases aligning to TRBD2. CDR3 length: 15 amino acids. The germline V gene encodes CDR1 MGHDK and CDR2 SYGVNS. V was pared by 3 bases and J by 3 bases, with 5 bases of the junction left unmatched. Written as DNA, the CDR3 is TGTGCCAGCAGTGAGATGGGAGGGGACAAAAACATTCAGTACTTC. Translated, it gives CASSEMGGDKNIQYF.

V usage is TRBV5-1 and J usage is TRBJ2-7; TRBD2 matches 8 bases. Germline values: CDR1 SGHRS, CDR2 YFSETQ. V was pared by 5 bases and J by 2 bases, with 6 bases of the junction left unmatched. CDR3 size: 14 residues. As DNA, the CDR3 is TGCGCCAGCAGTGAAGGTAGCGGGGCCTACGAGCAGTACTTC. Translating it yields CASSEGSGAYEQYF.

V usage is TRBV6-5 and J usage is TRBJ1-1; D unresolved. The CDR3 has 13 amino acids. CDR1 is MNHEY, CDR2 SVGAGI, per germline. Deletions cut 4 bases from V and 11 bases from J, with 17 bases between. CDR3 amino acids: CASSSDTRKVAFF. CDR3 DNA sequence: TGTGCCAGCAGTTCAGACACCAGGAAGGTCGCTTTCTTT.

This chain links TRBV5-6 with TRBJ2-3, with a tentative D call TRBD2 (5 bases). Germline V CDR1 and CDR2: SGHDT, YYEEEE. Trimming pared 1 base from V and 5 bases from J, leaving 14 bases between. There are 15 residues in the CDR3. The DNA for the CDR3 is TGTGCCAGCAGCTTGAGCGGAGTGGCACAAGATACGCAGTATTTT. This gives the protein CASSLSGVAQDTQYF.

This rearrangement joins TRBV19 to TRBJ1-6; D may be TRBD1 (5 bases). Germline values: CDR1 LNHDA, CDR2 SQIVND (reference sequence). This CDR3 comprises 15 residues. The V and J ends lost 4 bases and 10 bases respectively, with 17 bases between them. CDR3 DNA sequence: TGTGCCAGTAGTACCTTTCTGCGGCAGGGATCACCCCTCCACTTT. Protein sequence: CASSTFLRQGSPLHF.

There are a few counts of this clone. This chain uses TRBV11-3 with TRBJ2-2; 7 bases agree with TRBD2. This CDR3 contains 15 residues. Germline CDR1 and CDR2: SGHNT and YENEEA. J gave up 2 bases and V 5 bases, and 5 bases lay outside the gene matches. This CDR3 is CASSRAGPNTGELFF. CDR3 in DNA: TGTGCCAGCAGCCGAGCGGGACCAAACACCGGGGAGCTGTTTTTT. The whole variable domain, remainder taken from reference TRBV11-3 and TRBJ2-2, is EAGVVQSPRYKIIEKKQPVAFWCNPISGHNTLYWYLQNLGQGPELLIRYENEEAVDDSQLPKDRFSAERLKGVDSTLKIQPAELGDSAVYLCASSRAGPNTGELFFGEGSRLTVL.

This chain links TRBV6-5 with TRBJ1-2; the D gene is possibly TRBD1 (5 bases). This CDR3 has 12 residues. Germline V CDR1 and CDR2: MNHEY, SVGAGI. The ends were cut back, 10 bases at V and 4 bases at J, with 13 bases in the middle. The CDR3 protein is CATQTGFYGYTF. For the CDR3, the DNA is TGTGCCACGCAAACAGGCTTCTATGGCTACACCTTC.

This clone is a singleton in its sample. The chain is built from TRBV28 and TRBJ1-5; D gene unclear. Germline lookup yields CDR1 MDHEN and CDR2 SYDVKM. This CDR3 region has 16 residues. V shed 6 bases and J shed 0 bases, with 15 bases lying between them. The CDR3 reads CASSRLAFPSNQPQHF. Written as DNA, the CDR3 is TGTGCCAGCAGCCGACTGGCATTTCCTAGCAATCAGCCCCAGCATTTT.

The V gene is TRBV5-4, the J gene TRBJ2-1; 8 bases fit TRBD2. CDR1 is SGHNT and CDR2 is YYREEE in the germline V gene (reference sequence). V was pared by 0 bases and J by 8 bases, with 7 bases of the junction left unmatched. This CDR3 region has 15 residues. The CDR3 loop reads CASSLAGGPGYEQFF. CDR3 coding DNA: TGTGCCAGCAGCTTGGCGGGAGGGCCGGGGTATGAGCAGTTCTTC.

This chain uses TRBV28 with TRBJ1-6, with a weak D call TRBD1 (6 bases). In germline, CDR1 is MDHEN, CDR2 SYDVKM. Trimming pared 6 bases from V and 0 bases from J, leaving 12 bases between. The CDR3 extends over 16 amino acids. CDR3 in DNA: TGTGCCAGCAGGCCAACAGGGAGCTCCTATAATTCACCCCTCCACTTT. It codes for CASRPTGSSYNSPLHF.

J is TRBJ2-5 and V is TRBV28; TRBD1 matches 8 bases. V lost 5 bases and J lost 5; bases outside the gene matches: 10. CDR1 is MDHEN and CDR2 is SYDVKM in the germline V gene. The CDR3 has 15 amino acids. The CDR3 region is CASSPPGTGEETQYF. The CDR3 nucleotides read TGTGCCAGCAGTCCCCCCGGGACAGGCGAGGAGACCCAGTACTTC. The whole variable domain, filled in from reference TRBV28 and TRBJ2-5, reads DVKVTQSSRYLVKRTGEKVFLECVQDMDHENMFWYRQDPGLGLRLIYFSYDVKMKEKGDIPEGYSVSREKKERFSLILESASTNQTSMYLCASSPPGTGEETQYFGPGTRLLVL.